This T cell receptor (beta chain) was profiled in a study of shared clonotypes between healthy human individuals. Here immunoSEQ multiplex PCR was the method, and the copy in TCRdb shows in-frame clones only, minus some. The table lists about 1.1 million clones, 70% to 80% of them singletons, with roughly 0.83% in the top ten. The germline V gene has CDR1 LNHNV and CDR2 YYDKDF (reference sequence). The CDR3 covers 16 residues. With 0 bases removed from V and 7 bases from J, the gap between germline ends came to 16 bases. Source material: memory CD4+ T cells from PBMCs. The sample's subset: CD45RA-negative fraction. This TCR came from a man between 18 and 29 years old in good health. Some clones in this sample may be carry-over from other donors' samples. The rearrangement uses TRBV15 and TRBJ1-5, with D maybe TRBD1 (5 bases). CDR3 sequence (DNA): TGTGCCACCAGCAGAGATCAGGGCAGGGCAAGCCAGCCCCAGCATTTT. It is translated as CATSRDQGRASQPQHF. Complete variable domain (other parts from reference TRBV15 and TRBJ1-5): DAMVIQNPRYQVTQFGKPVTLSCSQTLNHNVMYWYQQKSSQAPKLLFHYYDKDFNNEADTPDNFQSRRPNTSFCFLDIRSPGLGDTAMYLCATSRDQGRASQPQHFGDGTRLSIL.